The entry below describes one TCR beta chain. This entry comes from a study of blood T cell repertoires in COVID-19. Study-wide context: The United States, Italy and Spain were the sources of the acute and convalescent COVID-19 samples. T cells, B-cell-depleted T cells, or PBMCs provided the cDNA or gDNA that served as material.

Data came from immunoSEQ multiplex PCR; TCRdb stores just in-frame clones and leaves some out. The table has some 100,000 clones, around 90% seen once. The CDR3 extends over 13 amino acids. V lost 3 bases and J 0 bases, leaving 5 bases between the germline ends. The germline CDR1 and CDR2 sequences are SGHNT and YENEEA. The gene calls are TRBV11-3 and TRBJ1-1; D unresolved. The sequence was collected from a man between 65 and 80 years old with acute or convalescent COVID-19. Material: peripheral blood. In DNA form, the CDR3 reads TGTGCCAGCAGCTTTACTATGAACACTGAAGCTTTCTTT. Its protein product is CASSFTMNTEAFF.